Listed below are T cell receptor beta chains from one sample, sequenced in a study of cytomegalovirus exposure and HLA in healthy donors. Using immunoSEQ multiplex PCR, the repertoire was profiled, and TCRdb retains in-frame clones only, with some absent. The sample shows about 120,000 clones, approximately 81% of them seen only once. Sequenced sample: PBMCs. Every receptor here comes from a man aged 18 to 30 in good health and CMV-seropositive. Both conserved end residues are part of each CDR3. Each record gives: D gene, J gene, clone size, V gene, CDR3 DNA, CDR3 protein. A D gene is named only where the DNA matches it firmly. A clone size is listed for some rows: how often the clone was seen (once, few, many), or a class if it is expanded.

d_call: TRBD2; j_call: TRBJ2-1; clone_size: -; v_call: TRBV11-2; cdr3_nt: TGTGCCAGCAGCTTAGGTGGTCGGGGGGGCTACAATGAGCAGTTCTTC; cdr3_aa: CASSLGGRGGYNEQFF
d_call: -; j_call: TRBJ1-3; clone_size: few; v_call: TRBV4-2; cdr3_nt: TGTGCCAGCAGCCAAGGGCCGGGGGATGGAGGAAACACCATATATTTT; cdr3_aa: CASSQGPGDGGNTIYF
d_call: TRBD2; j_call: TRBJ2-5; clone_size: few; v_call: TRBV6-1; cdr3_nt: TGTGCCAGCAGTGATCGGGTTAGCGGGCAAGAGACCCAGTACTTC; cdr3_aa: CASSDRVSGQETQYF
d_call: TRBD2; j_call: TRBJ2-5; clone_size: few; v_call: TRBV6-1; cdr3_nt: TGTGCCAGCAGTGAAGAAGCGGGGGGGCAAGAGACCCAGTACTTC; cdr3_aa: CASSEEAGGQETQYF
d_call: -; j_call: TRBJ1-2; clone_size: -; v_call: TRBV6-5; cdr3_nt: TGTGCCAGCAGAGGGGACTATGGCTACACCTTC; cdr3_aa: CASRGDYGYTF
d_call: -; j_call: TRBJ2-2; clone_size: -; v_call: TRBV19; cdr3_nt: TGTGCCAGTAGTAATCGGCGGGTGAACACCGGGGAGCTGTTTTTT; cdr3_aa: CASSNRRVNTGELFF
d_call: TRBD1; j_call: TRBJ2-7; clone_size: -; v_call: TRBV5-8; cdr3_nt: TGTGCCAGCAGCGCCAGACAGGGAGTTTCCTACGAGCAGTACTTC; cdr3_aa: CASSARQGVSYEQYF
d_call: -; j_call: TRBJ1-1; clone_size: many; v_call: TRBV4-3; cdr3_nt: TGCGCCAGCAGCCAAAGACAGATGAACACTGAAGCTTTCTTT; cdr3_aa: CASSQRQMNTEAFF
d_call: -; j_call: TRBJ2-3; clone_size: -; v_call: TRBV5-6; cdr3_nt: TGTGCCAGCAGCTTGGGGGGAGCGGCAGATACGCAGTATTTT; cdr3_aa: CASSLGGAADTQYF
d_call: -; j_call: TRBJ2-6; clone_size: few; v_call: TRBV4-3; cdr3_nt: TGCGCCAGCAGCCAGGAGACCGGGACAGGGGCCAACGTCCTGACTTTC; cdr3_aa: CASSQETGTGANVLTF
d_call: TRBD2; j_call: TRBJ2-7; clone_size: once; v_call: TRBV6-5; cdr3_nt: TGTGCCAGCAGTTACGGGAGGACTAGCGGCTACGAGCAGTACTTC; cdr3_aa: CASSYGRTSGYEQYF
d_call: TRBD2; j_call: TRBJ2-7; clone_size: -; v_call: TRBV7-9; cdr3_nt: TGTGCCAGCAGCTTAACGGGGGGAGACAGCTACGAGCAGTACTTC; cdr3_aa: CASSLTGGDSYEQYF
d_call: TRBD1; j_call: TRBJ2-5; clone_size: -; v_call: TRBV9; cdr3_nt: TGTGCCAGCAGCCCGGAGGACAGGTCTCTGGGAGAGACCCAGTACTTC; cdr3_aa: CASSPEDRSLGETQYF
d_call: -; j_call: TRBJ2-7; clone_size: once; v_call: TRBV4-3; cdr3_nt: TGCGCCAGCAGCCAAGGGCGGCCCGTCACAGAGCAGTACTTC; cdr3_aa: CASSQGRPVTEQYF
d_call: TRBD1; j_call: TRBJ2-7; clone_size: -; v_call: TRBV5-1; cdr3_nt: TGCGCCAGCAGCTTGGGGGGACAGCTCTACGAGCAGTACTTC; cdr3_aa: CASSLGGQLYEQYF
d_call: TRBD2; j_call: TRBJ2-1; clone_size: -; v_call: TRBV7-2; cdr3_nt: TGTGCCAGCAGCTCACCGGGACTAGCGGGGAATGAGCAGTTCTTC; cdr3_aa: CASSSPGLAGNEQFF
d_call: TRBD1; j_call: TRBJ2-2; clone_size: -; v_call: TRBV5-1; cdr3_nt: TGCGCCAGCAGCGGGAAGACAGGGTTTAACACCGGGGAGCTGTTTTTT; cdr3_aa: CASSGKTGFNTGELFF
d_call: TRBD1; j_call: TRBJ1-4; clone_size: -; v_call: TRBV9; cdr3_nt: TGTGCCAGCAGCGTAGAAGGGGGCCCAACTAATGAAAAACTGTTTTTT; cdr3_aa: CASSVEGGPTNEKLFF
d_call: TRBD2; j_call: TRBJ2-4; clone_size: -; v_call: TRBV7-2; cdr3_nt: TGTGCCAGCAGCCGGGGACTAGCGGGGGAAAACATTCAGTACTTC; cdr3_aa: CASSRGLAGENIQYF
d_call: TRBD2; j_call: TRBJ2-7; clone_size: -; v_call: TRBV6-1; cdr3_nt: TGTGCCAGCAGTGAAATTTATTCAAGGGAGGGGTACGAGCAGTACTTC; cdr3_aa: CASSEIYSREGYEQYF
d_call: -; j_call: TRBJ1-2; clone_size: -; v_call: TRBV6-1; cdr3_nt: TGTGCCAGCAGTGAAGTTAGGGGTTATGGCTACACCTTC; cdr3_aa: CASSEVRGYGYTF
d_call: TRBD1; j_call: TRBJ1-2; clone_size: -; v_call: TRBV7-2; cdr3_nt: TGTGCCAGCAGCTTAAGTCAGGGGGCGCTCGGCTACACCTTC; cdr3_aa: CASSLSQGALGYTF
d_call: TRBD2; j_call: TRBJ2-1; clone_size: -; v_call: TRBV5-6; cdr3_nt: TGTGCCAGCAGCTTGCTAGCGGGCAATGAGCAGTTCTTC; cdr3_aa: CASSLLAGNEQFF
d_call: TRBD1; j_call: TRBJ1-1; clone_size: -; v_call: TRBV7-9; cdr3_nt: TGTGCCAGCAGCTCATCCAGGGGGCAGACTGAAGCTTTCTTT; cdr3_aa: CASSSSRGQTEAFF
d_call: -; j_call: TRBJ1-5; clone_size: once; v_call: TRBV4-2; cdr3_nt: TGTGCCAGCAGCCAAGCGTCGGGGACAAAATATAGCAATCAGCCCCAGCATTTT; cdr3_aa: CASSQASGTKYSNQPQHF
d_call: -; j_call: TRBJ1-5; clone_size: -; v_call: TRBV4-3; cdr3_nt: TGCGCCAGCAGCCATGGGCCCGGGAGGGGACAGCCCCAGCATTTT; cdr3_aa: CASSHGPGRGQPQHF
d_call: -; j_call: TRBJ1-3; clone_size: -; v_call: TRBV30; cdr3_nt: TGTGCCTGGAGCCCGACAGGCAACTCTGGAAACACCATATATTTT; cdr3_aa: CAWSPTGNSGNTIYF
d_call: -; j_call: TRBJ2-1; clone_size: -; v_call: TRBV27; cdr3_nt: TGTGCCAGCAGTTACAGGGGGGGCTACAATGAGCAGTTCTTC; cdr3_aa: CASSYRGGYNEQFF
d_call: -; j_call: TRBJ2-7; clone_size: -; v_call: TRBV5-4; cdr3_nt: TGTGCCAGCAGCCGAACCGGGACTTTGGACTACGAGCAGTACTTC; cdr3_aa: CASSRTGTLDYEQYF
d_call: -; j_call: TRBJ1-1; clone_size: few; v_call: TRBV29-1; cdr3_nt: TGCAGCGTTGAAGAGTTAGAAGCTTTCTTT; cdr3_aa: CSVEELEAFF
d_call: -; j_call: TRBJ1-1; clone_size: -; v_call: TRBV9; cdr3_nt: TGTGCCAGCAGCGAGGGACTCGGAACAACTGAAGCTTTCTTT; cdr3_aa: CASSEGLGTTEAFF
d_call: -; j_call: TRBJ1-1; clone_size: -; v_call: TRBV6-1; cdr3_nt: TGTGCCAGCAGTGCGAGGGGGTTAGGGGAAGCTTTCTTT; cdr3_aa: CASSARGLGEAFF
d_call: TRBD2; j_call: TRBJ2-4; clone_size: -; v_call: TRBV9; cdr3_nt: TGTGCCAGCAGTCGGGGGGGGGATAAAAACATTCAGTACTTC; cdr3_aa: CASSRGGDKNIQYF
d_call: -; j_call: TRBJ1-3; clone_size: -; v_call: TRBV7-2; cdr3_nt: TGTGCCAGCAGCTCCACAGGAAATAGTGGAAGCACCATATATTTT; cdr3_aa: CASSSTGNSGSTIYF
d_call: -; j_call: TRBJ1-3; clone_size: -; v_call: TRBV6-6; cdr3_nt: TGTGCCAGCGGGGGGACCTACTCTGGAAACACCATATATTTT; cdr3_aa: CASGGTYSGNTIYF
d_call: TRBD2; j_call: TRBJ2-3; clone_size: -; v_call: TRBV12-5; cdr3_nt: TGTGCTAGTGGTTTGGTACAAGGTCCGGCTAGCGGGGGTGAGGATACGCAGTATTTT; cdr3_aa: CASGLVQGPASGGEDTQYF
d_call: TRBD2; j_call: TRBJ2-3; clone_size: -; v_call: TRBV19; cdr3_nt: TGTGCCAGTAGTAAGGCCTTAGCGGGAGGCCCCACAGATACGCAGTATTTT; cdr3_aa: CASSKALAGGPTDTQYF
d_call: -; j_call: TRBJ1-2; clone_size: -; v_call: TRBV6-6; cdr3_nt: TGTGCCAGCAGGGCAGACGGAGTTTATGGCTACACCTTC; cdr3_aa: CASRADGVYGYTF
d_call: -; j_call: TRBJ2-7; clone_size: -; v_call: TRBV15; cdr3_nt: TGTGCCACCAGCAGGGACATGAGCTCCTACGAGCAGTACTTC; cdr3_aa: CATSRDMSSYEQYF
d_call: TRBD1; j_call: TRBJ2-7; clone_size: -; v_call: TRBV6-5; cdr3_nt: TGTGCCAGCAGTTTCGGCCCGGGACAGGGGTCCTACGAGCAGTACTTC; cdr3_aa: CASSFGPGQGSYEQYF
d_call: -; j_call: TRBJ2-2; clone_size: -; v_call: TRBV30; cdr3_nt: TGTGCCTGGGGGGGCTGGGGAGGGGCGGACACCGGGGAGCTGTTTTTT; cdr3_aa: CAWGGWGGADTGELFF
d_call: -; j_call: TRBJ1-1; clone_size: -; v_call: TRBV6-5; cdr3_nt: TGTGCCAGCAGCCAAGGACAGACGAACACTGAAGCTTTCTTT; cdr3_aa: CASSQGQTNTEAFF
d_call: -; j_call: TRBJ1-1; clone_size: -; v_call: TRBV7-8; cdr3_nt: TGTGCCAGCAGCTTGGAGGGGATGAACACTGAAGCTTTCTTT; cdr3_aa: CASSLEGMNTEAFF
d_call: TRBD2; j_call: TRBJ2-3; clone_size: -; v_call: TRBV6-4; cdr3_nt: TGTGCCAGCAGTGAGAGGACTAGCGATAGCACAGATACGCAGTATTTT; cdr3_aa: CASSERTSDSTDTQYF
d_call: -; j_call: TRBJ1-1; clone_size: -; v_call: TRBV30; cdr3_nt: TGTGCCCGACAACAGAGACATAACACTGAAGCTTTCTTT; cdr3_aa: CARQQRHNTEAFF
d_call: TRBD1; j_call: TRBJ2-2; clone_size: -; v_call: TRBV10-2; cdr3_nt: TGCGCCAGCACCTCCAGGGGGCGAGGTTCGGACACCGGGGAGCTGTTTTTT; cdr3_aa: CASTSRGRGSDTGELFF
d_call: TRBD2; j_call: TRBJ2-7; clone_size: -; v_call: TRBV7-9; cdr3_nt: TGTGCCAGCAGCTCTACTAGCGGGATCGACTCCTACGAGCAGTACTTC; cdr3_aa: CASSSTSGIDSYEQYF
d_call: -; j_call: TRBJ2-3; clone_size: -; v_call: TRBV30; cdr3_nt: TGTGCCTGGAGCCAAGCTACGACTCGAGATACGCAGTATTTT; cdr3_aa: CAWSQATTRDTQYF
d_call: -; j_call: TRBJ1-5; clone_size: -; v_call: TRBV7-7; cdr3_nt: TGTGCTAGCAGCTTAATCCCTTATAGCAATCAGCCCCAGCATTTT; cdr3_aa: CASSLIPYSNQPQHF
d_call: -; j_call: TRBJ1-2; clone_size: -; v_call: TRBV4-2; cdr3_nt: TGTGCCAGCAGCCAAGCATCAGGGGTCTATGGCTACACCTTC; cdr3_aa: CASSQASGVYGYTF
d_call: -; j_call: TRBJ1-1; clone_size: -; v_call: TRBV6-1; cdr3_nt: TGTGCCAGCAGCAGGAACACTGAAGCTTTCTTT; cdr3_aa: CASSRNTEAFF
d_call: -; j_call: TRBJ2-3; clone_size: -; v_call: TRBV5-8; cdr3_nt: TGTGCCAGCAGCTTTCTCGCGTCAACTAGCACAGATACGCAGTATTTT; cdr3_aa: CASSFLASTSTDTQYF
d_call: -; j_call: TRBJ2-2; clone_size: -; v_call: TRBV18; cdr3_nt: TGTGCCAGCTCTTGGCTGGTTCCCACAACGAACAGTGTATCCGGGGAGCTGTTTTTT; cdr3_aa: CASSWLVPTTNSVSGELFF
d_call: TRBD1; j_call: TRBJ2-7; clone_size: -; v_call: TRBV9; cdr3_nt: TGTGCCAGCAGCGGGGACAGGGGTTCGTACGAGCAGTACTTC; cdr3_aa: CASSGDRGSYEQYF
d_call: -; j_call: TRBJ2-1; clone_size: -; v_call: TRBV6-1; cdr3_nt: TGTGCCAGCAGGCGGGCCAATTACAATGAGCAGTTCTTC; cdr3_aa: CASRRANYNEQFF
d_call: TRBD2; j_call: TRBJ2-3; clone_size: -; v_call: TRBV11-2; cdr3_nt: TGTGCCAGCGTGACAAAGCGGGGCAGTGCAGATACGCAGTATTTT; cdr3_aa: CASVTKRGSADTQYF
d_call: TRBD2; j_call: TRBJ2-7; clone_size: -; v_call: TRBV4-1; cdr3_nt: TGCGCCAGCAGCCAGGTTGCTTTAGCGGGGCCCTACGAGCAGTACTTC; cdr3_aa: CASSQVALAGPYEQYF
d_call: TRBD2; j_call: TRBJ2-1; clone_size: -; v_call: TRBV19; cdr3_nt: TGTGCCAGTAGTCTTAGCGGGATCAATGAGCAGTTCTTC; cdr3_aa: CASSLSGINEQFF
d_call: -; j_call: TRBJ1-6; clone_size: -; v_call: TRBV2; cdr3_nt: TGTGCCAGCGGCCGCAGTTTGTTATCACCCCTCCACTTT; cdr3_aa: CASGRSLLSPLHF
d_call: -; j_call: TRBJ1-2; clone_size: once; v_call: TRBV5-1; cdr3_nt: TGCGCCAGCAGCTTGAACGCGAGGCAGGGGAGATATGGCTACACCTTC; cdr3_aa: CASSLNARQGRYGYTF